This entry lists 21 T cell receptor beta chains sequenced from one sample in a study of radiotherapy plus CTLA-4 blockade in lung cancer. Repertoires were generated with immunoSEQ multiplex PCR, while TCRdb's copy carries only in-frame clones and drops some. The sample lists around 37,000 clones; around 70% were seen once. The input for sequencing was peripheral blood, taken from a patient treated with radiotherapy plus ipilimumab. These receptors were obtained from a human donor with non-small cell lung cancer that progressed on radiotherapy plus ipilimumab.

This sequence joins TRBV28 and TRBJ2-7; 10 nucleotides match TRBD1. J lost 5 bases, V lost 2 bases, and 15 bases had no gene match. CDR3 length equals 18 residues. The germline gives CDR1 MDHEN, CDR2 SYDVKM. As DNA, the CDR3 is TGTGCCAGCAGTTTAGGGACAGGGGCTCACTATACCGGCCACGAGCAGTACTTC. As protein: CASSLGTGAHYTGHEQYF.

The chain carries TRBV6-5 and TRBJ2-1, with 8 bases fitting TRBD2. V lost 10 bases to trimming and J lost 6 bases; unmatched junction nucleotides: 11. This CDR3 is 14 amino acids long. The germline CDR1 and CDR2 sequences are MNHEY and SVGAGI. Here the CDR3 reads CATRGRTMGNEQFF. CDR3 sequence (DNA): TGTGCCACCCGCGGGAGGACTATGGGCAATGAGCAGTTCTTC.

This clone was recorded once. The rearrangement uses TRBV18 and TRBJ2-5, with D perhaps TRBD1 (5 bases). The V end lost 6 bases, the J end lost 4 bases, and 18 bases lay between the germline ends. This CDR3 has 15 residues. Germline lookup yields CDR1 KGHSH and CDR2 LQKENI. CDR3 loop: CASSTTTWGRETQYF. Written as DNA, the CDR3 is TGTGCCAGCTCCACCACGACATGGGGCCGAGAGACCCAGTACTTC.

The V call is TRBV7-9, the J call TRBJ2-5, with D unresolved. Trimming shortened V by 4 bases and J by 2 bases, and 14 bases separated the two germline ends. In germline, CDR1 is SEHNR, CDR2 FQNEAQ (reference sequence). This CDR3 spans 15 amino acids. The DNA of the CDR3 is TGTGCCAGCAGCTCCCGGGCAGGCGGACAAGAGACCCAGTACTTC. Residues: CASSSRAGGQETQYF.

The V call is TRBV7-9, the J call TRBJ1-2; 10 bases map to TRBD1. This CDR3 is 13 amino acids long. Looked up from germline, CDR1 is SEHNR and CDR2 is FQNEAQ (reference sequence). V was pared by 7 bases and J by 8 bases, with 7 bases of the junction left unmatched. Written as DNA, the CDR3 is TGTGCCAGCACCACGACAGGGGGCCGGGGCTACACCTTC. Protein: CASTTTGGRGYTF.

V and J are TRBV19 and TRBJ1-1; D is unclear. The germline gives CDR1 LNHDA, CDR2 SQIVND (reference sequence). The ends were cut back, 3 bases at V and 1 base at J, with 3 bases in the middle. CDR3 length: 12 amino acids. CDR3 nucleotides: TGTGCCAGTAGTATGTGGAACACTGAAGCTTTCTTT. It encodes CASSMWNTEAFF.

V is TRBV28 and J is TRBJ1-5; maybe TRBD1 (6 bases). This CDR3 is 13 amino acids long. Per the germline V gene, CDR1 is MDHEN and CDR2 is SYDVKM. With 10 bases removed from V and 9 bases from J, the gap between germline ends came to 19 bases. The CDR3 is CATQLGGFRPQHF. The CDR3 DNA reads as TGTGCCACCCAGTTAGGGGGGTTTCGGCCCCAGCATTTT.

V usage is TRBV5-6 and J usage is TRBJ1-3; D possibly corresponds to TRBD1 (5 bases). Trimming left V 1 base short and J 2 bases short, with 10 bases between. Per the germline V gene, CDR1 is SGHDT and CDR2 is YYEEEE. The CDR3 totals 15 residues. The chain's CDR3 is CASSLPIQAGNTIYF. The CDR3 coding sequence is TGTGCCAGCAGCTTGCCGATACAGGCTGGAAACACCATATATTTT.

The rearrangement uses TRBV28 and TRBJ1-1, with D uncertain. Between the trimmed V and J ends, which lost 4 bases and 5 bases, there was a span of 11 bases. Germline CDR1 is MDHEN and CDR2 is SYDVKM. CDR3 length: 13 amino acids. CDR3 amino acids: CASSSGLATEAFF. The CDR3 DNA sequence: TGTGCCAGCAGTTCCGGACTGGCGACTGAAGCTTTCTTT.

Turning to this clone: Other DNA sequences in this specimen translate into the identical CDR3. The rearrangement links TRBV7-3 to TRBJ1-1, with TRBD1 matching 7 bases. The CDR3 is 13 residues long. The germline V gene has CDR1 SGHTA and CDR2 FQGTGA. The ends lost 6 bases at V and 5 bases at J; junction bases unmatched: 6. This CDR3 reads CASSRDSNTEAFF. As DNA, the CDR3 is TGTGCCAGCAGTAGGGACAGCAATACTGAAGCTTTCTTT.

The rearrangement joins TRBV6-1 to TRBJ1-5; TRBD1 agrees at 8 bases. There are 15 residues in the CDR3. V was clipped by 8 bases and J by 5 bases; unmatched bases: 11. CDR1 is MNHNS, CDR2 SASEGT, per germline. CDR3 nucleotide sequence: TGTGCCAGCGCAGGACAGGGAAAAGTCTATCAGCCCCAGCATTTT. It is translated as CASAGQGKVYQPQHF.

The chain employs TRBV7-2 and TRBJ2-5; TRBD1 matches at 8 bases. V gave up 5 bases and J gave up 5 bases; unmatched junction bases: 4. Germline V gives CDR1 SGHTA, CDR2 FQGNSA. The CDR3 runs to 13 residues. This CDR3 is CASSQGAGETQYF. The CDR3 DNA reads TGTGCCAGCAGCCAGGGGGCGGGTGAGACCCAGTACTTC.

The genes are TRBV5-4 and TRBJ2-7, with D possibly being TRBD2 (5 bases). CDR1 and CDR2 from the germline V gene are SGHNT and YYREEE (reference sequence). V lost 4 bases to trimming and J lost 5 bases, with 16 bases between them. The length of the CDR3 is 14 residues. The CDR3: CASSPRGLGDEQYF. Here the CDR3 DNA reads TGTGCCAGCAGCCCCCGTGGTCTCGGGGACGAGCAGTACTTC.

The J gene is TRBJ2-5, the V gene TRBV7-9, with a weak D call TRBD2 (5 bases). CDR3 length: 16 residues. Per germline, CDR1 SEHNR and CDR2 FQNEAQ (reference sequence). Trimming shortened V by 5 bases and J by 2 bases, and 18 bases separated the two germline ends. CDR3 sequence: CASSRGPGRGQETQYF. In DNA form, the CDR3 reads TGTGCCAGCAGCCGCGGCCCAGGACGGGGACAAGAGACCCAGTACTTC.

The V and J genes are TRBV7-9 and TRBJ2-3, with D unresolved. CDR1 SEHNR and CDR2 FQNEAQ come from the germline V gene (reference sequence). V dropped 3 bases and J dropped 0 bases, with 10 bases sitting between them. CDR3 length: 15 residues. This chain's CDR3 is CASSLDRSSTDTQYF. The CDR3 DNA follows: TGTGCCAGCAGCTTGGACCGATCTAGCACAGATACGCAGTATTTT.

The rearrangement joins TRBV5-4 to TRBJ2-6, with D perhaps matching TRBD1 (5 bases). The ends were cut back, 4 bases at V and 1 base at J, with 9 bases in the middle. The CDR3 spans 15 residues. The germline V gene encodes CDR1 SGHNT and CDR2 YYREEE (reference sequence). CDR3 region: CASSATGSGANVLTF. The DNA for the CDR3 is TGTGCCAGCAGCGCCACAGGTTCTGGGGCCAACGTCCTGACTTTC.

This clone was seen a single time. The chain joins TRBV11-2 to TRBJ2-7; TRBD1 aligns across 7 bases. The V and J ends lost 5 bases and 6 bases, in that order; junction bases with no gene match: 4. The CDR3 loop spans 12 amino acids. Germline-derived CDR1 and CDR2 are SGHAT and FQNNGV. The CDR3 protein is CASSETGSEQYF. CDR3 DNA sequence: TGTGCCAGCAGCGAGACAGGGAGCGAGCAGTACTTC. Together with reference TRBV11-2 and TRBJ2-7, the CDR3 gives the full variable domain: EAGVAQSPRYKIIEKRQSVAFWCNPISGHATLYWYQQILGQGPKLLIQFQNNGVVDDSQLPKDRFSAERLKGVDSTLKIQPAKLEDSAVYLCASSETGSEQYFGPGTRLTVT.

This clone was observed a handful of times. Other DNA sequences within the sample encode an identical CDR3. The chain is built from TRBV9 and TRBJ2-1; 10 bases match TRBD2. The junction had 6 bases not matched to a gene; V was cut back by 0 bases and J by 0 bases. Germline V gene data show CDR1 as SGDLS and CDR2 as YYNGEE. The CDR3 is 18 residues long. CDR3 sequence reads: CASSVASGGASSYNEQFF. The DNA for the CDR3 is TGTGCCAGCAGCGTAGCGAGCGGGGGGGCGAGCTCCTACAATGAGCAGTTCTTC.

The chain recombines TRBV5-1 with TRBJ2-7; 10 bases fit TRBD1. V lost 4 bases, J lost 3 bases, and 10 bases stayed unmatched. This CDR3 has 16 residues. Germline CDR1 reads SGHRS; CDR2 reads YFSETQ. CDR3 DNA sequence: TGCGCCAGCAGCATCGGGACAGGGGACAAGGTCTACGAGCAGTACTTC. This gives the protein CASSIGTGDKVYEQYF.

The chain uses TRBV5-1 and TRBJ2-3; 7 nucleotides line up with TRBD2. In germline, CDR1 is SGHRS, CDR2 YFSETQ. V lost 2 bases, J lost 0 bases, and 3 bases stayed unmatched. The CDR3 consists of 15 residues. The CDR3 here is CASSFRTSSTDTQYF. CDR3 nucleotides: TGCGCCAGCAGCTTTCGGACTAGTAGCACAGATACGCAGTATTTT. The whole variable domain, remainder taken from reference TRBV5-1 and TRBJ2-3, is KAGVTQTPRYLIKTRGQQVTLSCSPISGHRSVSWYQQTPGQGLQFLFEYFSETQRNKGNFPGRFSGRQFSNSRSEMNVSTLELGDSALYLCASSFRTSSTDTQYFGPGTRLTVL.

The chain recombines TRBV7-6 with TRBJ2-2, with 9 bases aligning to TRBD2. The length of the CDR3 is 19 residues. The V gene end was trimmed by 4 bases and the J gene end by 6 bases; junction bases not matched to a gene: 18. Germline loops: CDR1 SGHVS, CDR2 FNYEAQ. For the CDR3, the DNA is TGTGCCAGCAGCTCCCGCCCCCTCTCTAGCGGGATTACATCCGGGGAGCTGTTTTTT. As protein: CASSSRPLSSGITSGELFF.